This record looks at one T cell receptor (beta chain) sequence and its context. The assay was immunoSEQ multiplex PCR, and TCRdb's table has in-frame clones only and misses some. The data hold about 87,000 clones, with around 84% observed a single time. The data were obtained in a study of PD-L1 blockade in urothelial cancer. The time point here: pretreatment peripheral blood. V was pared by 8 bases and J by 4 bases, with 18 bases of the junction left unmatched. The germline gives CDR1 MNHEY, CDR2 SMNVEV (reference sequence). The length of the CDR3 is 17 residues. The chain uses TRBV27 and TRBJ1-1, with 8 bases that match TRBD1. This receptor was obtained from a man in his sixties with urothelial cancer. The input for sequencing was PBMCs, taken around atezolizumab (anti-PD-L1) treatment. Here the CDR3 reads CASYGTVRGRLGTEAFF. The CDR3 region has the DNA TGTGCCAGCTATGGTACGGTCAGGGGGCGATTGGGCACTGAAGCTTTCTTT.